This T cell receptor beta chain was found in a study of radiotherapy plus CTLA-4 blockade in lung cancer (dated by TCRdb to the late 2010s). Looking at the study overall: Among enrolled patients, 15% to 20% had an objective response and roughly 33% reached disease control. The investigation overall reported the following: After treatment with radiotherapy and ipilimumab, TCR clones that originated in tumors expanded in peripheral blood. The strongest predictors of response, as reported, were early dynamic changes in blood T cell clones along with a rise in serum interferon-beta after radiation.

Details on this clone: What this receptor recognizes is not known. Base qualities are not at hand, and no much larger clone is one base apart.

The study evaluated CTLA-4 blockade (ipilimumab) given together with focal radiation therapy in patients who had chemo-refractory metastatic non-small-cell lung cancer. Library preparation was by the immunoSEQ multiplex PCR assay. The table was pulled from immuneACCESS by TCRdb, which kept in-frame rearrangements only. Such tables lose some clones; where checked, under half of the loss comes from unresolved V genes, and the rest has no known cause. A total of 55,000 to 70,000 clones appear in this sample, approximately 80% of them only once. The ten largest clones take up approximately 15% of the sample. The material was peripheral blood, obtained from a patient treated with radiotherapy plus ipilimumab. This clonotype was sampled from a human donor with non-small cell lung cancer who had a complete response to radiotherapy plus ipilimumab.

CDR3 sequence: CASRDIWNQPQHF. The DNA reads TGTGCCAGTCGGGACATCTGGAATCAGCCCCAGCATTTT. The rearrangement joined TRBV19 to TRBJ1-5, and possibly TRBD1, on 6 matching bases. Inclusive of the bounding cysteine and phenylalanine, the CDR3 is 13 residues long. The read is trimmed to its CDR3 DNA, 39 bases read in frame from base 1. Trimming costs V 8 bases and J 4 bases, and their ends lie 12 bases apart. CDR1 and CDR2, per the germline V gene (reference sequence), are LNHDA and SQIVND.